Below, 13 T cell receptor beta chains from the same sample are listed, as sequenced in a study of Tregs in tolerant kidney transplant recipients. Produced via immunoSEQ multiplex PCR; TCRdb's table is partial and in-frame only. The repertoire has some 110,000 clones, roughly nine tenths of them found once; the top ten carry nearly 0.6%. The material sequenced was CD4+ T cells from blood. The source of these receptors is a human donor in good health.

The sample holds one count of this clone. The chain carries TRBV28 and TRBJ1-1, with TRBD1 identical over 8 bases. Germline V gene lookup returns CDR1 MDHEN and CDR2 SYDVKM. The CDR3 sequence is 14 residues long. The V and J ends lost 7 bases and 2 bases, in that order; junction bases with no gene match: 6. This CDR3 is CASTTGGFNTEAFF. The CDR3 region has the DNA TGTGCCAGCACAACAGGGGGTTTTAACACTGAAGCTTTCTTT.

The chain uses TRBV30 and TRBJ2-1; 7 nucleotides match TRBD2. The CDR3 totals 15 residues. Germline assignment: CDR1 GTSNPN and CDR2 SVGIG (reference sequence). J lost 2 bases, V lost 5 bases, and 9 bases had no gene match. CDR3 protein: CAWGSGTLPYNEQFF. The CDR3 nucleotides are TGTGCCTGGGGGAGCGGGACCCTCCCCTACAATGAGCAGTTCTTC. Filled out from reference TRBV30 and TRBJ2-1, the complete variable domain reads SQTIHQWPATLVQPVGSPLSLECTVEGTSNPNLYWYRQAAGRGLQLLFYSVGIGQISSEVPQNLSASRPQDRQFILSSKKLLLSDSGFYLCAWGSGTLPYNEQFFGPGTRLTVL.

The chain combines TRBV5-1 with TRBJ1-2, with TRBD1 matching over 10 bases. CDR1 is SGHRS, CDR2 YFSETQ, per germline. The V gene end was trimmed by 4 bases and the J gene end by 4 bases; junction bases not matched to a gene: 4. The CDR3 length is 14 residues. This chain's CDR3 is CASSQDRGGYGYTF. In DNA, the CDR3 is TGCGCCAGCAGCCAGGACAGGGGGGGCTATGGCTACACCTTC.

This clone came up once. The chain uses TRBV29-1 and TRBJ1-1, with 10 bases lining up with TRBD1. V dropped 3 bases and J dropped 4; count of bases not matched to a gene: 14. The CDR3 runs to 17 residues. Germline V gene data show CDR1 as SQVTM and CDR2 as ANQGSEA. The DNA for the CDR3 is TGCAGCGTTGAGGGACCCCTGGGACAGGGGACGGGCACTGAAGCTTTCTTT. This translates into CSVEGPLGQGTGTEAFF.

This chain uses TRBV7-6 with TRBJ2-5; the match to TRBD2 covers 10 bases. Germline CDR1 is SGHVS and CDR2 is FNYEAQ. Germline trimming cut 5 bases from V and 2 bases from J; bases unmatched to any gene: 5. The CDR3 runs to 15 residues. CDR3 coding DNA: TGTGCCAGCAGCCTAACTAGCGGGATTCAAGAGACCCAGTACTTC. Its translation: CASSLTSGIQETQYF.

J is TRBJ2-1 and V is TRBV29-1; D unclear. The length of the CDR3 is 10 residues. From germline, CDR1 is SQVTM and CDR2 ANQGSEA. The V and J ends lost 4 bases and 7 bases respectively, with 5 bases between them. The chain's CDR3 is CSVGSNEQFF. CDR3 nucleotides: TGCAGCGTTGGGAGTAATGAGCAGTTCTTC.

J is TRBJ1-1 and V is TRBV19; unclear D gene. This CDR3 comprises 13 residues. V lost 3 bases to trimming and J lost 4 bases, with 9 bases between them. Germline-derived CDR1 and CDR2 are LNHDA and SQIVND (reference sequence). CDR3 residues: CASSMREGTEAFF. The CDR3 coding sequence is TGTGCCAGTAGTATGAGGGAGGGCACTGAAGCTTTCTTT.

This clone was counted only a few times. The CDR3 here is CASRTGYNEQFF. In nucleotides, the CDR3 is TGTGCCAGCAGGACAGGGTACAATGAGCAGTTCTTC. V and J are TRBV6-5 and TRBJ2-1; TRBD1 matches at 7 bases. The CDR3 is made up of 12 amino acids. V was pared by 6 bases and J by 4 bases, with 0 bases of the junction left unmatched. Germline assignment: CDR1 MNHEY and CDR2 SVGAGI.

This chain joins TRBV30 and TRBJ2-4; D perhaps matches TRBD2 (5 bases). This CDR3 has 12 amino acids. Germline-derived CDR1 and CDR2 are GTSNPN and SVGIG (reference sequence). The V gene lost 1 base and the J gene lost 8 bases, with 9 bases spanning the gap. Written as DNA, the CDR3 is TGTGCCTGGAGTGCGACCGGGGACATTCAGTACTTC. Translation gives CAWSATGDIQYF.

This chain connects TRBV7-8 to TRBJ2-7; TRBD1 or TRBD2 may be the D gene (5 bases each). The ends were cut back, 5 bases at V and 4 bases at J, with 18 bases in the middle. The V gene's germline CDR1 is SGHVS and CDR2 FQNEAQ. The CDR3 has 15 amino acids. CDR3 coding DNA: TGTGCCAGCAGCCATACCGGGACGAATTCGTACGAGCAGTACTTC. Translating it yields CASSHTGTNSYEQYF.

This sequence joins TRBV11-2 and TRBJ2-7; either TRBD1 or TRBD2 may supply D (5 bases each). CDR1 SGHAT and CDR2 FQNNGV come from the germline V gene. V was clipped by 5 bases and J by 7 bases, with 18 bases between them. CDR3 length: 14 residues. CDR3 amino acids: CASSGAGLGGEQYF. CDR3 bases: TGTGCCAGCAGCGGGGCAGGCCTCGGCGGGGAGCAGTACTTC.

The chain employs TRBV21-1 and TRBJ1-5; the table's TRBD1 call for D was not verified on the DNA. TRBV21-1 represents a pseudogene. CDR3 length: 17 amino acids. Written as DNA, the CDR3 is TGTGCCAGCAGCAAAGGTTGGGGCCAGGTTCGCAATCAGCCCCAGCATTTT. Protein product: CASSKGWGQVRNQPQHF.

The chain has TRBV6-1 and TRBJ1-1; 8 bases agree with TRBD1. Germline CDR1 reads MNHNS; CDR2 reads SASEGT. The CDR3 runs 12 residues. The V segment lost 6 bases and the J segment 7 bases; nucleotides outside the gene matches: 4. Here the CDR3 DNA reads TGTGCCAGCAGGTTGGACAGGGTTGAAGCTTTCTTT. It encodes CASRLDRVEAFF.